The clone carrying this T cell receptor beta chain was seen a few times. The CDR3 is 12 amino acids. Germline V gene sequence: CDR1 SNHLY, CDR2 FYNNEI. V gave up 8 bases and J gave up 3 bases, with 7 bases separating them. This specimen comes from a study of blood T cell repertoires in COVID-19. The method was immunoSEQ multiplex PCR; TCRdb's version includes in-frame clones alone and lacks a portion of them. The repertoire holds 200,000 to 250,000 clones, with 82% as singletons. V is TRBV2 and J is TRBJ2-2; the D gene is possibly TRBD2 (5 bases). The source material was peripheral blood. The sequence was obtained from an elderly woman with acute or convalescent COVID-19. CDR3 sequence (DNA): TGTGCCAGCTTGAGGGACACCGGGGAGCTGTTTTTT. This sequence encodes CASLRDTGELFF. The whole variable domain, remainder taken from reference TRBV2 and TRBJ2-2, is EPEVTQTPSHQVTQMGQEVILRCVPISNHLYFYWYRQILGQKVEFLVSFYNNEISEKSEIFDDQFSVERPDGSNFTLKIRSTKLEDSAMYFCASLRDTGELFFGEGSRLTVL.